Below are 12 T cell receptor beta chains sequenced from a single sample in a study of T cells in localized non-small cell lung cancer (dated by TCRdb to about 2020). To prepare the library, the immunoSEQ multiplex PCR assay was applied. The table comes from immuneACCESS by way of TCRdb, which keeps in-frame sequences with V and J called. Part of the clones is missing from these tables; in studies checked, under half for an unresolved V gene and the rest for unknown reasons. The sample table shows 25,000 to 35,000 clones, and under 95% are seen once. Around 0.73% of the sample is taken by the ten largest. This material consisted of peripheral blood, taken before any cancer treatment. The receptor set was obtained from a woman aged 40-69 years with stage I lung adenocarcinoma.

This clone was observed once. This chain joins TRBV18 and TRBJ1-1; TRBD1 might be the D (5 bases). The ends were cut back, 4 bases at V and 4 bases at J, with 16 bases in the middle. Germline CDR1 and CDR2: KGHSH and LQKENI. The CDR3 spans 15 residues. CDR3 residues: CASSLLTGLGTEAFF. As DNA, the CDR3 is TGTGCCAGCTCACTCCTCACAGGATTGGGCACTGAAGCTTTCTTT.

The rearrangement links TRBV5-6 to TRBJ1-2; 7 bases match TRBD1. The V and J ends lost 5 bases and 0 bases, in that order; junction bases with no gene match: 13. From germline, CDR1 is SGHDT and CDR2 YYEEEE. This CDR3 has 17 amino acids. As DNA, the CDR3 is TGTGCCAGCAGACAAGCGCAAAGGGGGCGAGCTAACTATGGCTACACCTTC. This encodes CASRQAQRGRANYGYTF.

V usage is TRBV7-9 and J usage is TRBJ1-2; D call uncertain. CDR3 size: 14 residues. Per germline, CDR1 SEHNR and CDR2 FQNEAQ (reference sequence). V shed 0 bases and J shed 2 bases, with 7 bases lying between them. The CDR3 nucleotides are TGTGCCAGCAGCTTAGCGGGGTCAAACTATGGCTACACCTTC. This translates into CASSLAGSNYGYTF.

The CDR3 coding sequence is TGTGCCAGCAGTTTAGCGGGAGGCACCTACAATGAGCAGTTCTTC. This encodes CASSLAGGTYNEQFF. V and J are TRBV27 and TRBJ2-1; 8 bases are shared with TRBD2. The germline V gene encodes CDR1 MNHEY and CDR2 SMNVEV (reference sequence). The CDR3 runs to 15 residues. V lost 2 bases and J lost 2; bases outside the gene matches: 2.

DNA of the CDR3: TGTGCCAGCAGTCCGCGGGGGGGCCCCAAAGAGACCCAGTACTTC. Translation: CASSPRGGPKETQYF. The rearrangement joins TRBV28 to TRBJ2-5; 9 positions match TRBD2. CDR3 size: 15 residues. Germline V gene data show CDR1 as MDHEN and CDR2 as SYDVKM. The trim removed 5 bases at V and 3 bases at J, leaving 7 bases unmatched.

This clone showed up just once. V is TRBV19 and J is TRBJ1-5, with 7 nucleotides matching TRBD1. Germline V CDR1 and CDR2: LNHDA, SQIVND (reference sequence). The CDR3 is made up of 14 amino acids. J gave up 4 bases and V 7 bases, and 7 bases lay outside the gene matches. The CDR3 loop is CASTGGLGNQPQHF. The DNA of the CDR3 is TGTGCCAGTACAGGGGGTCTAGGAAATCAGCCCCAGCATTTT.

Here the CDR3 DNA reads TGTGCCCTTGGTGGGGGGGCAGGCAATGAGCAGTTCTTC. This codes for CALGGGAGNEQFF. The chain joins TRBV7-9 to TRBJ2-1; perhaps TRBD2 as D (7 bases). The CDR3 sequence is 13 residues long. V lost 11 bases to trimming and J lost 6 bases, with 17 bases between them. Germline V gene lookup returns CDR1 SEHNR and CDR2 FQNEAQ (reference sequence).

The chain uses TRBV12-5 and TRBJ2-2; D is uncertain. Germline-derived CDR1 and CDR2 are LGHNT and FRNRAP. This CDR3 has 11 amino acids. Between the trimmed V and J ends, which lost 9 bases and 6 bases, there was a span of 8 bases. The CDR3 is CARTRAGELFF. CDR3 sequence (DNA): TGTGCTAGAACTCGTGCCGGGGAGCTGTTTTTT.

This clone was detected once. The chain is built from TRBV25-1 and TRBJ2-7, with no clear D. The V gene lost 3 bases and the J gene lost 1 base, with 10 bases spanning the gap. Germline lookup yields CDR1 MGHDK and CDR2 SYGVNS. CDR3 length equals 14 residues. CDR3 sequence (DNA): TGTGCCAGCAGTGATTGGAGTGGGTCCTACGAGCAGTACTTC. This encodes CASSDWSGSYEQYF.

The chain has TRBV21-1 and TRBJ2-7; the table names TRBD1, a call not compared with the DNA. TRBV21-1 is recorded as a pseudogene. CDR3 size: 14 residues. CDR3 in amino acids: CASSNRDSGTGQYF. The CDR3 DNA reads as TGTGCCAGCAGCAATCGGGACAGCGGAACGGGGCAGTACTTC.

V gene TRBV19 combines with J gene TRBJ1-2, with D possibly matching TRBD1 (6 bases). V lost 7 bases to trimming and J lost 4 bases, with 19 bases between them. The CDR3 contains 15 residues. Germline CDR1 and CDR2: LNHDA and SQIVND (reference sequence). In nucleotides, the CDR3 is TGTGCCAGTATCCCCGGGGGCAGGCCCGGCTATGGCTACACCTTC. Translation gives CASIPGGRPGYGYTF.

The CDR3 DNA reads as TGTGCCAGTACCCCGTTCGAGGGACGGAACTATGGCTACACCTTC. It encodes CASTPFEGRNYGYTF. The chain has TRBV19 and TRBJ1-2; TRBD1 is a possible D gene (5 bases). Germline V gene lookup returns CDR1 LNHDA and CDR2 SQIVND (reference sequence). The CDR3 is 15 amino acids. V gave up 7 bases and J gave up 2 bases, with 17 bases separating them.